These 27 T cell receptor beta chains came from one sample sequenced in a study of cytomegalovirus exposure and HLA in healthy donors. Sequencing was performed with immunoSEQ multiplex PCR; in TCRdb, only in-frame clones are kept and a portion is missing. The sample records approximately 170,000 clones, about 89% being singletons. Sequenced: PBMCs. These receptors all come from a woman between 18 and 29 years old in good health and CMV-seropositive.

Remarks on this clone: The sample contains more than one DNA sequence encoding this CDR3. The chain uses TRBV18 and TRBJ2-5; D is possibly TRBD1 (6 bases). The CDR3 covers 13 residues. Trimming pared 2 bases from V and 2 bases from J, leaving 6 bases between. The germline CDR1 and CDR2 sequences are KGHSH and LQKENI. Here the CDR3 reads CASSPGQQETQYF. CDR3 bases: TGTGCCAGCTCACCAGGACAGCAAGAGACCCAGTACTTC.

The chain links TRBV19 to TRBJ2-1, with 8 bases lining up with TRBD2. The CDR3 extends over 14 amino acids. The V gene's germline CDR1 is LNHDA and CDR2 SQIVND (reference sequence). V lost 8 bases and J lost 9; bases outside the gene matches: 12. The DNA for the CDR3 is TGTGCCAGTCGTGGTTTAGCGGGGCTTGGTGAGCAGTTCTTC. It encodes CASRGLAGLGEQFF.

The chain combines TRBV9 with TRBJ2-2; 8 bases align to TRBD2. In germline, CDR1 is SGDLS, CDR2 YYNGEE. With V trimmed by 0 bases and J by 5 bases, 9 bases remained unmatched. The length of the CDR3 is 17 residues. For the CDR3, the DNA is TGTGCCAGCAGCGTAGCTAGGGGAACGGGAGGGACCGGGGAGCTGTTTTTT. Protein sequence: CASSVARGTGGTGELFF.

V gene TRBV28 combines with J gene TRBJ2-7, with D tentatively TRBD1 (6 bases). Per the germline V gene, CDR1 is MDHEN and CDR2 is SYDVKM. The ends were cut back, 5 bases at V and 6 bases at J, with 17 bases in the middle. This CDR3 has 14 amino acids. The CDR3 is CASSLGGSSSEQYF. Written as DNA, the CDR3 is TGTGCCAGCAGTCTAGGGGGTAGCTCCAGCGAGCAGTACTTC.

This sequence joins TRBV10-3 and TRBJ2-7; 8 positions agree with TRBD1. The CDR3 runs to 13 residues. The germline gives CDR1 ENHRY, CDR2 SYGVKD. The junction had 5 bases not matched to a gene; V was cut back by 5 bases and J by 5 bases. The CDR3 spells CAISWGQVDEQYF. As DNA, the CDR3 is TGTGCCATCAGTTGGGGACAGGTGGACGAGCAGTACTTC.

The genes are TRBV15 and TRBJ1-2; D ambiguous. Germline V CDR1 and CDR2: LNHNV, YYDKDF (reference sequence). This CDR3 is built from 15 residues. Trimming cost V 1 base and J 1 base, with 10 bases left between them. The CDR3 sequence: CATSRGASVNYGYTF. The CDR3 bases are TGTGCCACCAGCAGAGGGGCCAGTGTTAACTATGGCTACACCTTC.

The CDR3, as DNA: TGCGCCAGCAGCCAAGATCATAGCCGCAATGAGCAGTTCTTC. It specifies CASSQDHSRNEQFF. The V gene is TRBV4-3, the J gene TRBJ2-1, with D hard to call. Germline-derived CDR1 and CDR2 are LGHNA and YSLEER. V lost 0 bases to trimming and J lost 6 bases, with 9 bases between them. This CDR3 is built from 14 residues.

The chain combines TRBV4-1 with TRBJ2-5, with 8 bases that match TRBD2. The trim removed 0 bases at V and 4 bases at J, leaving 4 bases unmatched. CDR1 and CDR2 (germline): MGHRA, YSYEKL. This CDR3 has 15 residues. The CDR3 loop is CASSQDGTRSETQYF. The DNA for the CDR3 is TGCGCCAGCAGCCAAGATGGGACTAGATCAGAGACCCAGTACTTC.

The rearrangement links TRBV30 to TRBJ2-3, with 9 bases that match TRBD2. The CDR3 is 13 amino acids. V lost 6 bases and J lost 1; bases outside the gene matches: 2. CDR1 and CDR2 (germline): GTSNPN, SVGIG (reference sequence). The CDR3 DNA sequence: TGTGCCTGTGAGCGGGGGGGCACAGATACGCAGTATTTT. It specifies CACERGGTDTQYF.

V gene TRBV7-3 combines with J gene TRBJ2-7; possibly TRBD2 for D (6 bases). The germline CDR1 and CDR2 sequences are SGHTA and FQGTGA. V dropped 2 bases and J dropped 5 bases, with 16 bases sitting between them. CDR3 length: 15 amino acids. The CDR3 here is CASSLSGGKGDEQYF. The CDR3 nucleotides are TGTGCCAGCAGCTTATCCGGCGGGAAGGGTGACGAGCAGTACTTC.

This chain links TRBV2 with TRBJ2-7; TRBD1 might be the D (5 bases). Germline assignment: CDR1 SNHLY and CDR2 FYNNEI. The V end was cut by 1 base, the J end by 3 bases, with 13 bases between. This CDR3 spans 15 amino acids. The CDR3 is CASSEGGQGNYEQYF. DNA of the CDR3: TGTGCCAGCAGTGAAGGGGGCCAGGGAAACTACGAGCAGTACTTC. Together with reference TRBV2 and TRBJ2-7, the CDR3 gives the full variable domain: EPEVTQTPSHQVTQMGQEVILRCVPISNHLYFYWYRQILGQKVEFLVSFYNNEISEKSEIFDDQFSVERPDGSNFTLKIRSTKLEDSAMYFCASSEGGQGNYEQYFGPGTRLTVT.

The CDR3, as DNA: TGTGCCAGCAGTCGCGCCGGACTAGCGGGGGGAATAGGGGATACGCAGTATTTT. Protein product: CASSRAGLAGGIGDTQYF. This sequence joins TRBV27 and TRBJ2-3; TRBD2 matches at 14 bases. Trimming took 5 bases from V and 6 from J; bases not matched to a gene: 13. The CDR3 covers 18 residues. Germline-derived CDR1 and CDR2 are MNHEY and SMNVEV (reference sequence).

This clone came up once. The rearrangement joins TRBV30 to TRBJ1-5, with D maybe TRBD1 (5 bases). Germline CDR1 reads GTSNPN; CDR2 reads SVGIG (reference sequence). The CDR3 covers 15 residues. V was clipped by 0 bases and J by 2 bases, with 11 bases between them. The CDR3 here is CAWSVGPGGNQPQHF. Here the CDR3 DNA reads TGTGCCTGGAGTGTGGGGCCGGGGGGCAATCAGCCCCAGCATTTT.

The chain couples TRBV2 to TRBJ2-2; 9 bases match TRBD1. The CDR3 sequence is 16 residues long. J was trimmed by 4 bases and V by 8 bases; bases with no gene match: 11. Germline V lookup: CDR1 SNHLY, CDR2 FYNNEI. The CDR3 DNA reads as TGTGCCAGCCGCCGACAGGGGGTAAGGAGCACCGGGGAGCTGTTTTTT. It encodes CASRRQGVRSTGELFF.

The chain is built from TRBV6-1 and TRBJ2-2; 7 nucleotides line up with TRBD1. This CDR3 region has 14 residues. J gave up 4 bases and V 6 bases, and 5 bases lay outside the gene matches. Germline V CDR1 and CDR2: MNHNS, SASEGT. The CDR3 is CASSTNRGTGELFF. In DNA, the CDR3 is TGTGCCAGCAGCACGAACAGGGGCACCGGGGAGCTGTTTTTT.

This clone came up once. The chain links TRBV19 to TRBJ1-1, with D hard to call. Trimming removed 2 bases from V and 3 bases from J, with 7 bases in between. In germline, CDR1 is LNHDA, CDR2 SQIVND (reference sequence). The CDR3 loop spans 13 amino acids. The CDR3 is CASSITADTEAFF. CDR3 nucleotides: TGTGCCAGTAGTATAACAGCGGACACTGAAGCTTTCTTT.

The V gene is TRBV18, the J gene TRBJ2-1; unclear D gene. V was trimmed by 1 base and J by 5 bases, leaving 6 bases between them. The CDR3 is made up of 13 amino acids. CDR1 and CDR2 (germline): KGHSH, LQKENI. The CDR3 nucleotides read TGTGCCAGCTCACCACTGAGGAACAATGAGCAGTTCTTC. Its protein is CASSPLRNNEQFF.

The chain employs TRBV27 and TRBJ1-6; D is unclear. V lost 2 bases, J lost 8 bases, and 16 bases lay in between. Germline V CDR1 and CDR2: MNHEY, SMNVEV (reference sequence). The CDR3 totals 16 residues. The DNA for the CDR3 is TGTGCCAGCAGTTTAAGGTCGGAGGGAGGATATTCACCCCTCCACTTT. Its protein product is CASSLRSEGGYSPLHF.

V usage is TRBV6-5 and J usage is TRBJ1-1; D uncertain. This CDR3 is 11 amino acids long. The germline V gene encodes CDR1 MNHEY and CDR2 SVGAGI. V lost 2 bases and J lost 6, with 4 bases in between. The CDR3 sequence is CASSYGPEAFF. DNA for the CDR3: TGTGCCAGCAGTTACGGCCCTGAAGCTTTCTTT.

The gene calls are TRBV7-9 and TRBJ2-4; maybe TRBD1 (6 bases). The V end was cut by 1 base, the J end by 0 bases, with 7 bases between. Germline V gene data show CDR1 as SEHNR and CDR2 as FQNEAQ (reference sequence). The CDR3 has 15 amino acids. CDR3 nucleotide sequence: TGTGCCAGCAGCTTAGGGACAGTAGCCAAAAACATTCAGTACTTC. It specifies CASSLGTVAKNIQYF.

CDR3 region: CASSLYGTGGTEAFF. In nucleotides, the CDR3 is TGTGCCAGCAGTTTATATGGGACAGGGGGCACTGAAGCTTTCTTT. V and J are TRBV27 and TRBJ1-1; 11 bases are a match to TRBD1. This CDR3 region has 15 residues. CDR1 is MNHEY and CDR2 is SMNVEV in the germline V gene (reference sequence). Trimming cost V 1 base and J 4 bases; bases outside gene matches: 2.

The genes are TRBV27 and TRBJ2-1, with a tentative D call TRBD2 (6 bases). Germline values: CDR1 MNHEY, CDR2 SMNVEV (reference sequence). The CDR3 consists of 15 residues. Trimming pared 8 bases from V and 0 bases from J, leaving 14 bases between. In DNA form, the CDR3 reads TGTGCCAGCTCCCCTGCCGGGAGCTCCTACAATGAGCAGTTCTTC. It yields the protein CASSPAGSSYNEQFF.

The CDR3 is CASWEGNQPQHF. As DNA, the CDR3 is TGTGCCAGCTGGGAGGGGAATCAGCCCCAGCATTTT. The chain uses TRBV21-1 and TRBJ1-5. TRBV21-1 is termed a pseudogene. The CDR3 is 12 residues long.

The V and J genes are TRBV5-1 and TRBJ2-1; TRBD2 might be the D (6 bases). V was trimmed by 1 base and J by 4 bases, leaving 12 bases between them. Germline V lookup: CDR1 SGHRS, CDR2 YFSETQ. This CDR3 comprises 15 residues. The CDR3 DNA sequence: TGCGCCAGCAGCTTGTTACGCGGGGATTACAATGAGCAGTTCTTC. This codes for CASSLLRGDYNEQFF.

This chain links TRBV19 with TRBJ1-2, with D maybe TRBD1 (5 bases). Germline V lookup: CDR1 LNHDA, CDR2 SQIVND (reference sequence). The CDR3 contains 16 residues. V was pared by 6 bases and J by 2 bases, with 19 bases between. CDR3 nucleotides: TGTGCCAGTAGCAGCCTCGGGGGGGAGAGGAACTATGGCTACACCTTC. Protein: CASSSLGGERNYGYTF.

V usage is TRBV27 and J usage is TRBJ1-5; TRBD1 agrees at 9 bases. CDR1 is MNHEY, CDR2 SMNVEV, per germline (reference sequence). Losses at the gene ends were 3 bases for V and 5 bases for J; bases not matched to a gene: 11. The CDR3 is 17 amino acids. CDR3 nucleotides: TGTGCCAGCAGTTTCTCCCCCCGGACAGGGGAGGATCAGCCCCAGCATTTT. Its translation is CASSFSPRTGEDQPQHF.

V and J are TRBV5-4 and TRBJ2-7; 7 positions agree with TRBD1. The trim removed 0 bases at V and 0 bases at J, leaving 3 bases unmatched. CDR3 size: 15 residues. Germline V gene data show CDR1 as SGHNT and CDR2 as YYREEE (reference sequence). CDR3 protein: CASSLDWDSSYEQYF. CDR3 bases: TGTGCCAGCAGCTTGGATTGGGACAGCTCCTACGAGCAGTACTTC.